This section outlines one T cell receptor (beta chain) sequence together with its context. Its antigen is not identified. This specimen belongs to a study of cytomegalovirus exposure and HLA in healthy donors. Study at large: The same platform was used for the 95 to 150 validation repertoires and the roughly 720 first-cohort repertoires, a later analysis reported.

Study-level findings and limits: The study labeled 150 or so TCR beta chains cytomegalovirus-associated. The tendency of first-cohort TCR clusters to co-occur in the roughly 110 validation repertoires was the finding of a later analysis.

Germline CDR1 MNHEY, CDR2 SMNVEV (reference sequence). J gave up 1 base and V 4 bases, and 6 bases lay outside the gene matches. CDR3 size: 16 residues. Profiled with immunoSEQ multiplex PCR; TCRdb holds only in-frame clones, not every one. The table includes 150,000 to 250,000 clones, 75% to 85% detected once. This chain connects TRBV27 to TRBJ2-2, with 7 nucleotides matching TRBD2. Specimen: PBMCs. This receptor was taken from a woman in her thirties in good health and CMV-seropositive. Here the CDR3 DNA reads TGTGCCAGCAGTTCCTGGTTAGCGGGGAACACCGGGGAGCTGTTTTTT. The encoded protein is CASSSWLAGNTGELFF.